The clone carrying this T cell receptor (beta chain) came up a few times. Its specificity is unknown. This entry is derived from a study of T-cell memory formation after mild COVID-19. Study-level points and caveats: Confirmation was lacking for SARS-CoV-2 specificity of second-wave clones that peaked on day 37. While clones contracting from day 15 to 85 were balanced between CD4 and CD8, later expanders leaned CD4+. Several responding clones turned up in pre-infection memory, indicating that cross-reactive memory may have taken part.

TCRalpha and TCRbeta libraries used 5'RACE with constant-segment primers and UMIs. TCRdb redid the calling of the 5' RACE reads with MiXCR, one entry per CDR3 protein. The sample yields 40,000 to 60,000 distinct CDR3 sequences, around 12% seen once. Trimming stripped 0 bases from V and 3 bases from J, with 14 bases between. Germline values: CDR1 SGHRS, CDR2 YFSETQ. The CDR3 is made up of 16 amino acids. This sequence was found in a man aged 18 to 35 who had mild COVID-19 (a few samples of this study predate the infection). Cell type and time point are not known. V and J are TRBV5-1 and TRBJ2-3; D unclear. The sequenced sample consisted of PBMCs or a T cell subset sorted from them (not recorded which). The CDR3 is CASSLALDPWTDTQYF. DNA of the CDR3: TGCGCCAGCAGCTTGGCCCTAGACCCGTGGACAGATACGCAGTATTTT.